This record covers a single TCR beta chain. Its target is not known. The data stem from a study of cytomegalovirus exposure and HLA in healthy donors. General study points: Being indistinguishable, some V segments were excluded, TRBV6-2 and TRBV6-3 among them.

With 11 bases removed from V and 0 bases from J, the gap between germline ends came to 13 bases. The CDR3 has 13 residues. Germline lookup yields CDR1 MNHNS and CDR2 SASEGT. PCR used 60 Vbeta primers and 13 Jbeta primers. The table came from immunoSEQ multiplex PCR; TCRdb's copy has only in-frame clones and leaves some out. The sample gives about 160,000 clones, 77% of which show up once; around 1.3% is in the top ten. This chain joins TRBV6-1 and TRBJ1-1, with D perhaps TRBD1 (5 bases). Material: PBMCs. The TCR sequence derives from a woman younger than 45 in good health and CMV-seronegative. The CDR3 nucleotides are TGTGCCCTCAGGGCAGGTCTGAACACTGAAGCTTTCTTT. Residues: CALRAGLNTEAFF.